These 32 T cell receptor beta chains came from one sample sequenced in a study of blood T cell repertoires in COVID-19. Method: immunoSEQ multiplex PCR; TCRdb's copy keeps in-frame clones and lacks some. Among around 190,000 clones listed, about 88% were seen once. The sample comprised peripheral blood. The origin of the receptors is a man between 50 and 59 years old with COVID-19, enrolled during active disease.

This clone was seen only once. The V call is TRBV3-1 (or the pseudogene TRBV3-2), the J call TRBJ2-3, with D perhaps TRBD2 (6 bases). The CDR3 is 15 amino acids. The germline V gene encodes CDR1 LGHDT and CDR2 YNNKEL (reference sequence). Trimming took off 4 bases at V and 3 bases at J, with 14 bases between the two ends. CDR3 sequence (DNA): TGTGCCAGCAGCCTAGCGGATTATAGAACAGATACGCAGTATTTT. Encoded protein: CASSLADYRTDTQYF.

The V and J genes are TRBV2 and TRBJ2-3; tentatively, D is TRBD1 (6 bases). The CDR3 is 17 amino acids. V was trimmed by 4 bases and J by 1 base, leaving 18 bases between them. The V gene's germline CDR1 is SNHLY and CDR2 FYNNEI. The CDR3 DNA reads TGTGCCAGCAGTGTACTGGGGGCCTTCTACGGCACAGATACGCAGTATTTT. This codes for CASSVLGAFYGTDTQYF.

This chain uses TRBV4-1 with TRBJ2-7; the D gene is possibly TRBD1 (5 bases). In germline, CDR1 is MGHRA, CDR2 YSYEKL. This CDR3 region has 18 residues. Trimming removed 0 bases at V and 3 bases at J, with 21 bases between. The CDR3 spells CASSQDPRARAHLYEQYF. Written as DNA, the CDR3 is TGCGCCAGCAGCCAAGATCCCCGGGCCAGGGCGCACCTCTACGAGCAGTACTTC.

The chain links TRBV10-3 to TRBJ2-5; TRBD1 is a possible D gene (6 bases). In germline, CDR1 is ENHRY, CDR2 SYGVKD. The CDR3 contains 18 residues. V was cut by 2 bases and J by 8 bases, with 27 bases left in between. The CDR3 DNA follows: TGTGCCATCAGTGAGGAAAAACCGGGACAAGTAGGGGAAGTTACCCAGTACTTC. Its protein product is CAISEEKPGQVGEVTQYF.

This chain connects TRBV7-3 to TRBJ2-2; TRBD1 aligns across 8 bases. The length of the CDR3 is 17 residues. Trimming at V came to 0 bases and at J to 0 bases, leaving 3 bases not matched to a gene. Per germline, CDR1 SGHTA and CDR2 FQGTGA. As DNA, the CDR3 is TGTGCCAGCAGCTTAACGCCAGGGGGCGCGAACACCGGGGAGCTGTTTTTT. It translates to CASSLTPGGANTGELFF.

J is TRBJ2-7 and V is TRBV7-9; possibly TRBD2 for D (5 bases). V was shortened by 3 bases and J by 5 bases, with 8 bases between the two germline ends. Germline CDR1 and CDR2: SEHNR and FQNEAQ (reference sequence). The CDR3 runs 12 residues. The CDR3 DNA is TGTGCCAGCAGCTTCGGGGTAAACGAGCAGTACTTC. This encodes CASSFGVNEQYF.

The CDR3 coding sequence is TGTGCCAGCAGCTTCCCCCCCCGTGGTCCCCGTCTACCGGGCACTGAAGCTTTCTTT. As protein: CASSFPPRGPRLPGTEAFF. The genes are TRBV7-9 and TRBJ1-1; D is uncertain. There are 19 residues in the CDR3. V shed 3 bases and J shed 4 bases, with 27 bases lying between them. The V gene's germline CDR1 is SEHNR and CDR2 FQNEAQ (reference sequence).

This clone was observed once. The chain links TRBV5-1 to TRBJ2-3; D ambiguous. V dropped 0 bases and J dropped 0 bases, with 5 bases sitting between them. Germline V gene data show CDR1 as SGHRS and CDR2 as YFSETQ. This CDR3 comprises 14 residues. This CDR3 reads CASSLGHSTDTQYF. The CDR3 nucleotides read TGCGCCAGCAGCTTGGGGCATAGCACAGATACGCAGTATTTT.

In its sample, this clone was seen once. The chain joins TRBV7-3 to TRBJ2-5; the match to TRBD2 covers 9 bases. This CDR3 comprises 12 residues. Trimming at V came to 4 bases and at J to 9 bases, leaving 3 bases not matched to a gene. Germline CDR1 and CDR2: SGHTA and FQGTGA. CDR3 sequence (DNA): TGTGCCAGCAGCTCTGGCGGGGGGGCCCAGTACTTC. This encodes CASSSGGGAQYF.

This clone was recorded only once. This rearrangement joins TRBV18 to TRBJ2-3, with 7 bases that match TRBD2. CDR1 is KGHSH, CDR2 LQKENI, per germline. This CDR3 contains 15 residues. The ends lost 6 bases at V and 4 bases at J; junction bases unmatched: 10. The CDR3 DNA follows: TGTGCCAGCTCCCTCGGGCTAGCGGATTCAGATACGCAGTATTTT. It codes for CASSLGLADSDTQYF.

CDR3 in DNA: TGTGCAAGTCGAGGACAGAGGATGAGCGGCTACACCTTC. Amino acids: CASRGQRMSGYTF. The gene calls are TRBV12-2 and TRBJ1-2; TRBD1, as called in the table, went unchecked against the DNA. TRBV12-2 is classified as a pseudogene. The CDR3 totals 13 residues.

This clone was found a few times. The chain combines TRBV25-1 with TRBJ1-2, with 8 bases matching TRBD1. J gave up 3 bases and V 7 bases, and 1 base lay outside the gene matches. Germline V gene sequence: CDR1 MGHDK, CDR2 SYGVNS. The CDR3 has 12 residues. This CDR3 reads CASNRGDYGYTF. The CDR3 DNA follows: TGTGCCAGCAACAGGGGGGACTATGGCTACACCTTC.

The chain combines TRBV10-2 with TRBJ2-1; 8 nucleotides match TRBD2. In germline, CDR1 is WSHSY, CDR2 SAAADI. The length of the CDR3 is 14 residues. J gave up 7 bases and V 10 bases, and 12 bases lay outside the gene matches. CDR3 region: CATGSGGPLNEQFF. In DNA form, the CDR3 reads TGCGCCACCGGCTCGGGGGGGCCTTTAAATGAGCAGTTCTTC.

This clone appeared once. The chain uses TRBV6-2 or TRBV6-3 and TRBJ2-1; 10 bases are a match to TRBD1. The CDR3 is 17 amino acids. The V gene's germline CDR1 is MNHEY and CDR2 SVGEGT. After removal of 2 bases from V and 6 bases from J, the junction contained 10 bases not matched to a gene. This CDR3 is CASSYSRSGTGVNEQFF. CDR3 nucleotides: TGTGCCAGCAGTTACAGTAGATCCGGGACAGGGGTCAATGAGCAGTTCTTC.

The J gene is TRBJ2-1, the V gene TRBV10-3, with 13 bases that match TRBD2. V lost 3 bases, J lost 10 bases, and 15 bases stayed unmatched. Germline V gene sequence: CDR1 ENHRY, CDR2 SYGVKD. This CDR3 spans 18 amino acids. CDR3 residues: CAISDRARTSGGQGEQFF. The CDR3 nucleotides are TGTGCCATCAGTGACCGGGCCCGGACTAGCGGGGGACAGGGAGAGCAGTTCTTC.

The chain recombines TRBV12-3 or TRBV12-4 with TRBJ1-2, with D perhaps matching TRBD1 (6 bases). CDR3 size: 13 residues. V lost 3 bases and J 4 bases, leaving 9 bases between the germline ends. In DNA, the CDR3 is TGTGCCAGCAGTTTGGACAGTCTCTATGGCTACACCTTC. Its protein is CASSLDSLYGYTF.

V is TRBV29-1 and J is TRBJ2-3; 8 bases match TRBD2. The CDR3 has 13 residues. Trimming cost V 3 bases and J 6 bases; bases outside gene matches: 5. Germline V gene data show CDR1 as SQVTM and CDR2 as ANQGSEA. Here the CDR3 reads CSVDGAGVDTQYF. The DNA of the CDR3 is TGCAGCGTTGACGGAGCGGGAGTCGATACGCAGTATTTT.

The chain joins TRBV5-5 to TRBJ2-3; TRBD2 might be the D (6 bases). This CDR3 has 15 amino acids. Germline assignment: CDR1 SGHKS and CDR2 YYEKEE (reference sequence). The ends were cut back, 1 base at V and 6 bases at J, with 15 bases in the middle. DNA for the CDR3: TGTGCCAGCAGCTTGACCAGGGACTCCCGGGATACGCAGTATTTT. Translation gives CASSLTRDSRDTQYF.

This chain links TRBV9 with TRBJ2-1, with 10 nucleotides matching TRBD1. The length of the CDR3 is 16 residues. The V segment lost 4 bases and the J segment 7 bases; nucleotides outside the gene matches: 11. Looked up from germline, CDR1 is SGDLS and CDR2 is YYNGEE. This CDR3 reads CASSLGTGVNQNEQFF. As DNA, the CDR3 is TGTGCCAGCAGCCTTGGGACAGGGGTCAACCAAAATGAGCAGTTCTTC.

This chain connects TRBV7-2 to TRBJ1-1; maybe TRBD1 (5 bases). Trimming pared 6 bases from V and 0 bases from J, leaving 11 bases between. CDR3 length: 14 residues. Per germline, CDR1 SGHTA and CDR2 FQGNSA. CDR3 in DNA: TGTGCCAGCAGGGAGAAACAGGTGAACACTGAAGCTTTCTTT. This encodes CASREKQVNTEAFF.

The chain uses TRBV27 and TRBJ1-6; TRBD1 matches 7 bases. The germline CDR1 and CDR2 sequences are MNHEY and SMNVEV (reference sequence). J gave up 6 bases and V 6 bases, and 11 bases lay outside the gene matches. The CDR3 loop spans 16 amino acids. In DNA form, the CDR3 reads TGTGCCAGCAGGACCACAGGGGAATTTGGTAATTCACCCCTCCACTTT. This gives the protein CASRTTGEFGNSPLHF.

The chain uses TRBV19 and TRBJ1-5; TRBD1 agrees at 11 bases. This CDR3 is 16 amino acids long. The germline V gene encodes CDR1 LNHDA and CDR2 SQIVND (reference sequence). Trimming took 9 bases from V and 6 from J; bases not matched to a gene: 13. The CDR3 protein is CASRTRTGGGGQPQHF. In nucleotides, the CDR3 is TGTGCCAGCAGAACCCGGACAGGGGGCGGTGGTCAGCCCCAGCATTTT.

CDR3 loop: CASSAGDRGPEGYTF. The CDR3 nucleotides are TGTGCCAGCAGCGCGGGGGACAGAGGGCCGGAAGGCTACACCTTC. The rearrangement uses TRBV9 and TRBJ1-2; 7 bases align to TRBD1. The ends lost 3 bases at V and 8 bases at J; junction bases unmatched: 13. The CDR3 totals 15 residues. The germline V gene encodes CDR1 SGDLS and CDR2 YYNGEE.

The chain links TRBV5-4 to TRBJ1-1; D uncertain. The CDR3 extends over 16 amino acids. CDR1 SGHNT and CDR2 YYREEE come from the germline V gene (reference sequence). Between the trimmed V and J ends, which lost 0 bases and 1 base, there was a span of 13 bases. CDR3 sequence reads: CASSLGAGQRNTEAFF. The CDR3 DNA reads TGTGCCAGCAGCTTGGGAGCGGGCCAGAGGAACACTGAAGCTTTCTTT.

This chain uses TRBV6-1 with TRBJ1-4; tentative D call: TRBD1 (5 bases). The CDR3 is 16 amino acids. V was clipped by 4 bases and J by 0 bases, with 12 bases between them. CDR1 is MNHNS, CDR2 SASEGT, per germline. CDR3 amino acids: CASSAPPGATNEKLFF. CDR3 nucleotide sequence: TGTGCCAGCAGTGCCCCTCCGGGGGCAACTAATGAAAAACTGTTTTTT.

The chain carries TRBV7-9 and TRBJ2-2; a possible D gene is TRBD1 (5 bases). CDR3 size: 16 residues. In germline, CDR1 is SEHNR, CDR2 FQNEAQ (reference sequence). The V and J ends lost 6 bases and 6 bases respectively, with 20 bases between them. DNA for the CDR3: TGTGCCAGCAGATCAGACAGCCACGGTGGGGCCGGGGAGCTGTTTTTT. Residues: CASRSDSHGGAGELFF.

The chain joins TRBV2 to TRBJ2-2, with 10 bases fitting TRBD1. The germline gives CDR1 SNHLY, CDR2 FYNNEI. This CDR3 is built from 14 residues. The V gene end was trimmed by 5 bases and the J gene end by 6 bases; junction bases not matched to a gene: 3. This chain's CDR3 is CASSQDRGPGELFF. Written as DNA, the CDR3 is TGTGCCAGCAGTCAAGACAGGGGGCCCGGGGAGCTGTTTTTT.

This chain joins TRBV4-2 and TRBJ2-5; TRBD2 matches 8 bases. After removal of 1 base from V and 4 bases from J, the junction contained 8 bases not matched to a gene. CDR1 is LGHNA, CDR2 YNFKEQ, per germline. The CDR3 covers 16 residues. Here the CDR3 DNA reads TGTGCCAGCAGCCAAGGTCCTGGGACTAGAGGAGAGACCCAGTACTTC. This translates into CASSQGPGTRGETQYF.

This chain connects TRBV5-1 to TRBJ2-7; D not resolved. The CDR3 contains 12 residues. Trimming removed 3 bases at V and 4 bases at J, with 8 bases between. Germline lookup yields CDR1 SGHRS and CDR2 YFSETQ. As DNA, the CDR3 is TGCGCCAGCAGCTCCAACATATACGAGCAGTACTTC. It specifies CASSSNIYEQYF.

V gene TRBV10-3 combines with J gene TRBJ2-3; 9 bases are shared with TRBD1. Germline lookup yields CDR1 ENHRY and CDR2 SYGVKD. J gave up 1 base and V 10 bases, and 15 bases lay outside the gene matches. This CDR3 comprises 17 residues. The CDR3 protein is CATLGLGQGSGTDTQYF. In nucleotides, the CDR3 is TGTGCCACCCTGGGATTGGGACAGGGTTCAGGCACAGATACGCAGTATTTT.

V is TRBV19 and J is TRBJ1-2; D may be TRBD1 (5 bases). The V gene lost 3 bases and the J gene lost 8 bases, with 19 bases spanning the gap. The germline gives CDR1 LNHDA, CDR2 SQIVND (reference sequence). The CDR3 runs to 15 residues. The CDR3 spells CASSIVFPGGSGYTF. CDR3 DNA sequence: TGTGCCAGTAGTATTGTTTTCCCCGGGGGATCCGGCTACACCTTC.

The genes are TRBV6-2 or TRBV6-3 and TRBJ2-7, with 11 bases lining up with TRBD1. V lost 5 bases and J lost 0; bases outside the gene matches: 6. Germline V CDR1 and CDR2: MNHEY, SVGEGT. This CDR3 is built from 16 residues. CDR3 sequence reads: CASSPGQGANSYEQYF. The CDR3 DNA reads as TGTGCCAGCAGTCCAGGACAGGGGGCGAACTCCTACGAGCAGTACTTC.